These T cell receptor beta chains were read from a single sample in a study of OX40 agonist ivuxolimab in advanced cancers. Clones were read by immunoSEQ multiplex PCR, and TCRdb kept only the in-frame ones, dropping some. The sample records 50,000 to 70,000 clones, approximately 86% being singletons. The sample was CD4+ or CD8+ T cells sorted from blood, taken in a trial of the OX40 agonist ivuxolimab. These TCRs come from an adult with an advanced solid tumor such as melanoma, head and neck, liver or kidney cancer. The CDR3 runs from the conserved cysteine through the conserved F or W. The D gene is left open where the match is weak. Expanded clones get a size class; other rows say once, few or many, or leave the size out.

v_call	j_call	clone_size	d_call	cdr3_nt	cdr3_aa
TRBV2	TRBJ1-1	-	-	TGTGCCAGCAGGAGGGAGGGTCCTGAAGCTTTCTTT	CASRREGPEAFF
TRBV7-9	TRBJ1-1	-	-	TGTGCCAGCAGCTTATCACAGCCGAACACTGAAGCTTTCTTT	CASSLSQPNTEAFF
TRBV28	TRBJ1-2	once	-	TGTGCCAGCAGTCTTTTATCGGGTCTCCGGGACGGCTACACCTTC	CASSLLSGLRDGYTF
TRBV6-1	TRBJ2-4	once	TRBD1	TGTGCCAGCAGTAAAGAGGGACAGTTCAAAAACATTCAGTACTTC	CASSKEGQFKNIQYF
TRBV7-3	TRBJ2-1	-	-	TGTGCCAGCAGCTCCGGGCCGGTGGACAATGAGCAGTTCTTC	CASSSGPVDNEQFF
TRBV5-3	TRBJ1-4	once	-	TGTGCCAGAAGCTTCGTTGCGCGGAGGAGGTTGACTAATGAAAAACTGTTTTTT	CARSFVARRRLTNEKLFF
TRBV12-5	TRBJ2-5	-	-	TGTGCTAGTGGTTCAAGGCAACGGGGGCGGGAGACCCAGTACTTC	CASGSRQRGRETQYF
TRBV18	TRBJ2-3	-	-	TGTGCCAGCTCTGCACTGGGGGGCAGTGTATCAGATACGCAGTATTTT	CASSALGGSVSDTQYF
TRBV7-6	TRBJ2-5	-	TRBD2	TGTGCCTGTGGGGGGGATCAAGAGACCCAGTACTTC	CACGGDQETQYF
TRBV6-1	TRBJ2-1	-	TRBD2	TGTGCCAGCAGTAGCCTAGCGGGAAATGAGCAGTTCTTC	CASSSLAGNEQFF
TRBV10-2	TRBJ1-1	-	-	TGCGCCAGCAGTGAGCCCGGAGTGAACACTGAAGCTTTCTTT	CASSEPGVNTEAFF
TRBV11-2	TRBJ1-3	-	-	TGTGCCAGCAGCTCAGAAGCGGGTTCCTCTGGAAACACCATATATTTT	CASSSEAGSSGNTIYF
TRBV4-2	TRBJ2-2	-	TRBD2	TGTGCCAGCAGCCTCTCTAGCGGCCTAAACACCGGGGAGCTGTTTTTT	CASSLSSGLNTGELFF
TRBV2	TRBJ2-7	-	TRBD2	TGTGCCAGCAGCGCAGGACTAGCGGGGACCTACGAGCAGTACTTC	CASSAGLAGTYEQYF
TRBV9	TRBJ2-6	-	-	TGTGCCAGCAGCGTAGGAGGCTCTGGGGCCAACGTCCTGACTTTC	CASSVGGSGANVLTF
TRBV6-1	TRBJ2-3	-	-	TGTGCCAGCAGTGGACGAGAGTACGGGACAGATACGCAGTATTTT	CASSGREYGTDTQYF
TRBV5-4	TRBJ1-4	-	-	TGTGCCAGCAGCTCAGAACCAGGGTCCACTAATGAAAAACTGTTTTTT	CASSSEPGSTNEKLFF
TRBV19	TRBJ2-5	-	-	TGTGCCAGTAGTACGGGACAACAAGAGACCCAGTACTTC	CASSTGQQETQYF
TRBV11-3	TRBJ2-5	-	-	TGTGCCAGCAGCTTGCGGCAAGAGACCCAGTACTTC	CASSLRQETQYF
TRBV27	TRBJ2-1	-	-	TGTGCCAGCAGTTTAACTAGTCCGAATGAGCAGTTCTTC	CASSLTSPNEQFF
TRBV18	TRBJ2-1	-	-	TGTGCCAGCTCACCACCGAGCGGGCTTTCCTACAATGAGCAGTTCTTC	CASSPPSGLSYNEQFF
TRBV5-6	TRBJ2-1	-	-	TGTGCCAGCAGCTTGGTGGCAGGGGAAGGTGATGAGCAGTTCTTC	CASSLVAGEGDEQFF
TRBV6-1	TRBJ2-2	-	TRBD2	TGTGCCAGTGGGCTAGCGGGGGGCGGGGAGCTGTTTTTT	CASGLAGGGELFF
TRBV7-9	TRBJ2-7	-	-	TGTGCCAGCAGCTTAGGGACGGACTCCTACGAGCAGTACTTC	CASSLGTDSYEQYF
TRBV7-7	TRBJ2-3	-	-	TGTGCTAGCAGCTTAGCGCTTCAGGGAGCAGATACGCAGTATTTT	CASSLALQGADTQYF
TRBV5-1	TRBJ2-1	-	TRBD2	TGCGCCAGTGGTACGGGGTCTAGCGGGTATAATGAGCAGTTCTTC	CASGTGSSGYNEQFF
TRBV5-4	TRBJ1-4	once	TRBD1	TGTGCCAGCAGCCCCGGGACAGGACGAGAAAAACTGTTTTTT	CASSPGTGREKLFF
TRBV30	TRBJ2-7	once	-	TGTGCCTGGAGTTCGGGGGATGAGCAGTACTTC	CAWSSGDEQYF
TRBV27	TRBJ1-6	-	-	TGTGCCAGCAGGCGTGGGGTTAATTCACCCCTCCACTTT	CASRRGVNSPLHF
TRBV28	TRBJ2-2	-	TRBD2	TGTGCCAGCAGTTCCTACGGACTAGCGGTGTACACCGGGGAGCTGTTTTTT	CASSSYGLAVYTGELFF
TRBV11-2	TRBJ2-2	once	TRBD2	TGTGCCAGCAGCCCATGGACTAGCGGGAGGAGCGGGGAGCTGTTTTTT	CASSPWTSGRSGELFF
TRBV28	TRBJ1-4	few	-	TGTGCCAGCAGACAAAATGAAAAACTGTTTTTT	CASRQNEKLFF
TRBV7-8	TRBJ1-3	-	-	TGTGCCAGCAGCTACGAGGACCTCTCTGGAAACACCATATATTTT	CASSYEDLSGNTIYF
TRBV19	TRBJ1-2	-	-	TGTGCCAGTAGTATAGTTAATATGGGCTATGGCTACACCTTC	CASSIVNMGYGYTF
TRBV19	TRBJ2-1	-	-	TGTGCCAGTACTCCCCCCTGGACGAGACCCAATGAGCAGTTCTTC	CASTPPWTRPNEQFF
TRBV5-4	TRBJ2-7	once	-	TGTGCCAGCAGCTTAGGGACGGAGAGCTCCTACGAGCAGTACTTC	CASSLGTESSYEQYF
TRBV6-5	TRBJ2-7	-	TRBD1	TGTGCCAGCAGTTACGGACAGGGCTCGGCGGAGCCCGTCTTC	CASSYGQGSAEPVF
TRBV6-6	TRBJ1-5	-	TRBD1	TGTGCCAGCAGTTACGGGACAGGGGTCGGCAATCAGCCCCAGCATTTT	CASSYGTGVGNQPQHF
TRBV5-4	TRBJ2-5	few	TRBD2	TGTGCCAGCAGCTTGGTTAGCGGGAGGAGTGAGACCCAGTACTTC	CASSLVSGRSETQYF
TRBV28	TRBJ1-5	-	-	TGTGCCAGCAGTTCCCGGGGGACCAGCAATCAGCCCCAGCATTTT	CASSSRGTSNQPQHF
TRBV18	TRBJ2-7	-	TRBD1	TGTGCCAGCTCACTCGACAGGGGGTACGAGCAGTACTTC	CASSLDRGYEQYF
TRBV5-1	TRBJ1-3	-	-	TGCGCCAGCAGCACAGACATCAGCTCTGGAAACACCATATATTTT	CASSTDISSGNTIYF
TRBV9	TRBJ1-3	-	-	TGTGCCAGCAGCGTAGAGTTGGGGTCTGGGGGCACCATATATTTT	CASSVELGSGGTIYF
TRBV6-6	TRBJ2-7	once	-	TGTGCCAGCACTGTCGACAGGACCTACGAGCAGTACTTC	CASTVDRTYEQYF
TRBV18	TRBJ1-5	-	-	TGTGCCAGCTCACTCTACAGGGAGGGGGATCAGCCCCAGCATTTT	CASSLYREGDQPQHF